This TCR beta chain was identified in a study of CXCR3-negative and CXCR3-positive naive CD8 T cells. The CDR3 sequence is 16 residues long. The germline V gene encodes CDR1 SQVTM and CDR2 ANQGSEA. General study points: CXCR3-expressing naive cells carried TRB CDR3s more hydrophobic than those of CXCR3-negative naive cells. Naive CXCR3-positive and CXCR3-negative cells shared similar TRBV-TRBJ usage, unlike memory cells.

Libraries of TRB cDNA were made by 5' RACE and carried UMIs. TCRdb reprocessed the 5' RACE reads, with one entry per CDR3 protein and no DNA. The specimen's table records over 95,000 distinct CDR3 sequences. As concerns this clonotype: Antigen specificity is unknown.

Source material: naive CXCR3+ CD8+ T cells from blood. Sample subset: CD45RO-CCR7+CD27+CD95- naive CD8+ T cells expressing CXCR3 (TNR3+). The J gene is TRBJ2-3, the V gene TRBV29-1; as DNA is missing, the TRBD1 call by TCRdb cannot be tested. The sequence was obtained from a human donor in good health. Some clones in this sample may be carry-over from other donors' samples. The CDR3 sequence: CSVSDQTGTGTDTQYF.